This T cell receptor beta chain appears in the sequencing data of a study of OX40 agonist ivuxolimab in advanced cancers. Profiled with immunoSEQ multiplex PCR; TCRdb holds only in-frame clones, not every one. The table lists over 70,000 clones, around 80% of them singletons. CDR3 length: 14 amino acids. Germline CDR1 and CDR2: SGHTA and FQGNSA. Trimming took off 0 bases at V and 2 bases at J, with 5 bases between the two ends. The source of this sequence is an adult with an advanced solid tumor such as melanoma, head and neck, liver or kidney cancer. The chain joins TRBV7-2 to TRBJ1-5; D unresolved. The sequencing here drew on CD4+ or CD8+ T cells sorted from blood, taken in a trial of the OX40 agonist ivuxolimab. The CDR3 is CASSLAGRNQPQHF. The CDR3 coding sequence is TGTGCCAGCAGCTTAGCAGGCCGCAATCAGCCCCAGCATTTT.